Listed here are 28 T cell receptor beta chains from one sample, sequenced in a study of T cell repertoires in cytomegalovirus infection. Each CDR3 protein is one row after TCRdb ran MiXCR on the reads. This sample has some 200,000 distinct CDR3 sequences, with more than 9% found just once. Material: PBMCs. These receptor sequences come from a human donor in good health (CMV status not recorded). Some clones in this sample may be carry-over from other donors' samples.

The chain carries TRBV2 and TRBJ1-3; D gene unclear. V shed 6 bases and J shed 1 base, with 16 bases lying between them. Germline V gene data show CDR1 as SNHLY and CDR2 as FYNNEI. This CDR3 contains 16 residues. CDR3 loop: CASRKDGRLSGNTIYF. Written as DNA, the CDR3 is TGTGCCAGCAGAAAGGACGGCCGGTTGTCTGGAAACACCATATATTTT.

This clonotype came up many times. The rearrangement links TRBV28 to TRBJ1-2, with no clear D. Trimming left V 6 bases short and J 3 bases short, with 17 bases between. Germline CDR1 is MDHEN and CDR2 is SYDVKM. This CDR3 region has 15 residues. CDR3 sequence reads: CASSQGGGVDYGYTF. CDR3 nucleotide sequence: TGTGCCAGCAGCCAAGGAGGCGGGGTGGACTATGGCTACACCTTC.

This clonotype was seen ten or more times. V gene TRBV7-9 combines with J gene TRBJ1-2; perhaps TRBD1 as D (5 bases). The length of the CDR3 is 17 residues. V was cut by 0 bases and J by 1 base, with 15 bases left in between. Per germline, CDR1 SEHNR and CDR2 FQNEAQ (reference sequence). CDR3 residues: CASSLAGRVGLNYGYTF. Here the CDR3 DNA reads TGTGCCAGCAGCTTAGCCGGCAGGGTGGGCCTTAACTATGGCTACACCTTC.

This clonotype was counted at least ten times. This chain links TRBV7-2 with TRBJ2-7; D remains ambiguous. CDR3 length: 14 residues. Deletions cut 1 base from V and 6 bases from J, with 13 bases between. In germline, CDR1 is SGHTA, CDR2 FQGNSA. The DNA of the CDR3 is TGTGCCAGCAGCTTAGTCGTAGGGAACCTCGAGCAGTACTTC. Amino acid sequence: CASSLVVGNLEQYF.

This clonotype was seen only a few times. The J gene is TRBJ1-2, the V gene TRBV5-1, with unresolved D. The CDR3 has 12 residues. CDR1 is SGHRS, CDR2 YFSETQ, per germline. V lost 1 base and J 8 bases, leaving 9 bases between the germline ends. The CDR3 loop reads CASSLLADGYTF. CDR3 nucleotides: TGCGCCAGCAGCTTGTTAGCGGACGGCTACACCTTC. The whole variable domain, remainder taken from reference TRBV5-1 and TRBJ1-2, is KAGVTQTPRYLIKTRGQQVTLSCSPISGHRSVSWYQQTPGQGLQFLFEYFSETQRNKGNFPGRFSGRQFSNSRSEMNVSTLELGDSALYLCASSLLADGYTFGSGTRLTVV.

The CDR3: CASSPHGGNTGELFF. The CDR3, as DNA: TGTGCCAGCAGCCCCCACGGGGGGAACACCGGGGAGCTGTTTTTT. The chain couples TRBV7-2 to TRBJ2-2; D perhaps matches TRBD2 (6 bases). V shed 5 bases and J shed 1 base, with 11 bases lying between them. Germline values: CDR1 SGHTA, CDR2 FQGNSA. This CDR3 has 15 amino acids.

At least ten counts were recorded for this clonotype. V and J are TRBV7-9 and TRBJ2-1; D unclear. The CDR3 length is 16 residues. Germline V gene lookup returns CDR1 SEHNR and CDR2 FQNEAQ (reference sequence). V lost 1 base, J lost 0 bases, and 10 bases lay in between. CDR3 nucleotide sequence: TGTGCCAGCAGCTTAGGGGCGGAGAGCTCCTACAATGAGCAGTTCTTC. It is translated as CASSLGAESSYNEQFF. Full variable domain (rest looked up from reference TRBV7-9 and TRBJ2-1): DTGVSQNPRHKITKRGQNVTFRCDPISEHNRLYWYRQTLGQGPEFLTYFQNEAQLEKSRLLSDRFSAERPKGSFSTLEIQRTEQGDSAMYLCASSLGAESSYNEQFFGPGTRLTVL.

This clonotype was seen only a few times. The rearrangement uses TRBV29-1 and TRBJ2-2; D possibly corresponds to TRBD1 (6 bases). The CDR3 runs 11 residues. V lost 6 bases and J 5 bases, leaving 7 bases between the germline ends. Per germline, CDR1 SQVTM and CDR2 ANQGSEA. CDR3 in amino acids: CSVGQTGELFF. In DNA form, the CDR3 reads TGCAGCGTCGGACAGACCGGGGAGCTGTTTTTT.

V is TRBV7-6 and J is TRBJ1-3; perhaps TRBD1 as D (5 bases). There are 15 residues in the CDR3. Trimming removed 5 bases at V and 0 bases at J, with 11 bases between. Per the germline V gene, CDR1 is SGHVS and CDR2 is FNYEAQ. CDR3 sequence reads: CASSTAGGSGNTIYF. The CDR3 region has the DNA TGTGCCAGCAGCACAGCCGGGGGCTCTGGAAACACCATATATTTT.

This clonotype has at least ten counts. CDR3 nucleotides: TGCAGCGTTGTGGCGGGTATGAACACTGAAGCTTTCTTT. Translated, it gives CSVVAGMNTEAFF. This chain connects TRBV29-1 to TRBJ1-1; no definite D call. The CDR3 loop spans 13 amino acids. Trimming left V 4 bases short and J 0 bases short, with 9 bases between. CDR1 and CDR2 (germline): SQVTM, ANQGSEA.

This clonotype was recorded many times. J is TRBJ2-3 and V is TRBV7-2, with 7 nucleotides matching TRBD2. J lost 3 bases, V lost 4 bases, and 25 bases had no gene match. This CDR3 has 21 residues. The germline V gene encodes CDR1 SGHTA and CDR2 FQGNSA. The CDR3 bases are TGTGCCAGCAGCTCCCTTCCGAGGAGCGGGGTCACGCCCAAGATAACAGATACGCAGTATTTT. Translation: CASSSLPRSGVTPKITDTQYF. Full variable domain (outside the CDR3, taken from reference TRBV7-2 and TRBJ2-3): GAGVSQSPSNKVTEKGKDVELRCDPISGHTALYWYRQSLGQGLEFLIYFQGNSAPDKSGLPSDRFSAERTGGSVSTLTIQRTQQEDSAVYLCASSSLPRSGVTPKITDTQYFGPGTRLTVL.

This clonotype was seen repeatedly, ten times or more. The chain joins TRBV19 to TRBJ1-1, with TRBD1 as a possible D gene (6 bases). Germline values: CDR1 LNHDA, CDR2 SQIVND (reference sequence). The V and J ends lost 3 bases and 5 bases respectively, with 13 bases between them. The CDR3 runs 14 residues. CDR3 residues: CASSMGALGTEAFF. The CDR3 coding sequence is TGTGCCAGTAGTATGGGGGCGCTGGGAACTGAAGCTTTCTTT.

This clonotype has only a few counts. V is TRBV24-1 and J is TRBJ2-2, with a tentative D call TRBD2 (7 bases). Germline V gene lookup returns CDR1 KGHDR and CDR2 SFDVKD. The CDR3 runs to 15 residues. V lost 5 bases to trimming and J lost 2 bases, with 11 bases between them. The CDR3 protein is CATSVGGRNTGELFF. The CDR3 bases are TGTGCCACCAGTGTCGGGGGGCGAAACACCGGGGAGCTGTTTTTT.

The chain employs TRBV27 and TRBJ2-5; tentatively, D is TRBD2 (6 bases). The CDR3 totals 13 residues. CDR1 is MNHEY and CDR2 is SMNVEV in the germline V gene (reference sequence). V lost 5 bases, J lost 6 bases, and 13 bases lay in between. The DNA for the CDR3 is TGTGCCAGCAGTCCTTCCCGGGGGAAGACCCAGTACTTC. Translation gives CASSPSRGKTQYF.

Many counts were recorded for this clonotype. The CDR3 DNA sequence: TGTGCCAGCTCACCAAGGAACGGGCTCACCGGGGAGCTGTTTTTT. It specifies CASSPRNGLTGELFF. The chain is built from TRBV18 and TRBJ2-2; D is undetermined. V lost 2 bases and J lost 4, with 11 bases in between. The germline gives CDR1 KGHSH, CDR2 LQKENI. The CDR3 sequence is 15 residues long. The full variable domain, with the rest looked up from reference TRBV18 and TRBJ2-2, is NAGVMQNPRHLVRRRGQEARLRCSPMKGHSHVYWYRQLPEEGLKFMVYLQKENIIDESGMPKERFSAEFPKEGPSILRIQQVVRGDSAAYFCASSPRNGLTGELFFGEGSRLTVL.

The rearrangement uses TRBV10-3 and TRBJ2-5; maybe TRBD2 (6 bases). CDR1 and CDR2 (germline): ENHRY, SYGVKD. Trimming pared 2 bases from V and 2 bases from J, leaving 12 bases between. The CDR3 extends over 15 amino acids. CDR3 loop: CAISEEGRRQETQYF. Here the CDR3 DNA reads TGTGCCATCAGTGAGGAAGGGAGGCGGCAAGAGACCCAGTACTTC.

This clonotype was recorded at least ten times. V gene TRBV7-4 combines with J gene TRBJ1-5; D is possibly TRBD1 (5 bases). Looked up from germline, CDR1 is SGHVT and CDR2 is SQSDAQ. The V end was cut by 4 bases, the J end by 2 bases, with 12 bases between. CDR3 length: 15 amino acids. CDR3 residues: CASSSGDSGNQPQHF. The CDR3 DNA follows: TGTGCCAGCAGCTCCGGGGACTCCGGCAATCAGCCCCAGCATTTT. The variable domain in full, with the rest retrieved from reference TRBV7-4 and TRBJ1-5, is GAGVSQSPRYKVAKRGRDVALRCDSISGHVTLYWYRQTLGQGSEVLTYSQSDAQRDKSGRPSGRFSAERPERSVSTLKIQRTEQGDSAVYLCASSSGDSGNQPQHFGDGTRLSIL.

This clonotype was detected many times. The chain joins TRBV2 to TRBJ1-1, with D perhaps matching TRBD1 (6 bases). The CDR3 has 14 residues. Trimming left V 10 bases short and J 3 bases short, with 18 bases between. Looked up from germline, CDR1 is SNHLY and CDR2 is FYNNEI. Here the CDR3 DNA reads TGTGCCACCCAAAGGAAACAGGGTGACACTGAAGCTTTCTTT. It is translated as CATQRKQGDTEAFF.

This clonotype was observed many times. The gene calls are TRBV15 and TRBJ2-6, with D perhaps TRBD1 (5 bases). Germline V CDR1 and CDR2: LNHNV, YYDKDF (reference sequence). This CDR3 spans 16 amino acids. V lost 4 bases to trimming and J lost 2 bases, with 12 bases between them. For the CDR3, the DNA is TGTGCCACCAGCAAAGCAGGGATCGCTGGGGCCAACGTCCTGACTTTC. Its translation is CATSKAGIAGANVLTF. Drawing the rest from reference TRBV15 and TRBJ2-6, the complete variable domain is DAMVIQNPRYQVTQFGKPVTLSCSQTLNHNVMYWYQQKSSQAPKLLFHYYDKDFNNEADTPDNFQSRRPNTSFCFLDIRSPGLGDTAMYLCATSKAGIAGANVLTFGAGSRLTVL.

This clonotype was seen ten or more times. V usage is TRBV7-3 and J usage is TRBJ2-5; 7 bases fit TRBD1. CDR3 length: 16 amino acids. Germline values: CDR1 SGHTA, CDR2 FQGTGA. J lost 0 bases, V lost 6 bases, and 10 bases had no gene match. The CDR3 region is CASRGETDRNQETQYF. CDR3 sequence (DNA): TGTGCCAGCAGGGGGGAGACGGACAGGAACCAAGAGACCCAGTACTTC.

The table lists this clonotype with many counts. This chain joins TRBV7-6 and TRBJ1-4; 7 bases line up with TRBD1. The CDR3 sequence is 15 residues long. Germline CDR1 and CDR2: SGHVS and FNYEAQ. Unmatched junction bases numbered 4, after V lost 3 bases and J lost 3 bases. CDR3 residues: CASSFETGPNEKLFF. CDR3 sequence (DNA): TGTGCCAGCAGCTTCGAGACAGGGCCTAATGAAAAACTGTTTTTT. Full variable domain (remainder filled in from reference TRBV7-6 and TRBJ1-4): GAGVSQSPRYKVTKRGQDVALRCDPISGHVSLYWYRQALGQGPEFLTYFNYEAQQDKSGLPNDRFSAERPEGSISTLTIQRTEQRDSAMYRCASSFETGPNEKLFFGSGTQLSVL.

This clonotype has only a few counts. The rearrangement links TRBV5-1 to TRBJ1-1; 8 nucleotides line up with TRBD1. J was trimmed by 5 bases and V by 2 bases; bases with no gene match: 5. There are 14 residues in the CDR3. Germline V gives CDR1 SGHRS, CDR2 YFSETQ. The CDR3 sequence is CASSFGQGLTEAFF. The CDR3 DNA reads TGCGCCAGCAGCTTTGGACAGGGTTTGACTGAAGCTTTCTTT.

CDR3 sequence (DNA): TGTGCCAGCAGCGCCCCGAGGGGGGGCTACGAGCAGTACTTC. Its protein is CASSAPRGGYEQYF. The chain joins TRBV11-2 to TRBJ2-7, with D possibly TRBD2 on 7 matching bases. V shed 5 bases and J shed 3 bases, with 14 bases lying between them. Per the germline V gene, CDR1 is SGHAT and CDR2 is FQNNGV. The CDR3 is 14 residues long. Combining the CDR3 with reference TRBV11-2 and TRBJ2-7 gives the whole variable domain EAGVAQSPRYKIIEKRQSVAFWCNPISGHATLYWYQQILGQGPKLLIQFQNNGVVDDSQLPKDRFSAERLKGVDSTLKIQPAKLEDSAVYLCASSAPRGGYEQYFGPGTRLTVT.

This clonotype was observed at least ten times. V usage is TRBV30 and J usage is TRBJ2-7, with unresolved D. The CDR3 has 11 residues. The V end lost 5 bases, the J end lost 3 bases, and 8 bases lay between the germline ends. Germline lookup yields CDR1 GTSNPN and CDR2 SVGIG (reference sequence). The CDR3 DNA reads as TGTGCCTGGGACGGAAACTACGAGCAGTACTTC. This gives the protein CAWDGNYEQYF.

This clonotype came up a few times. The rearrangement joins TRBV5-1 to TRBJ1-2, with D unresolved. V lost 2 bases to trimming and J lost 8 bases, with 13 bases between them. The CDR3 has 13 residues. Germline loops: CDR1 SGHRS, CDR2 YFSETQ. The CDR3 nucleotides read TGCGCCAGCAGCTTCGGTCCGTTGGGGGGCTACACCTTC. This gives the protein CASSFGPLGGYTF.

The rearrangement links TRBV28 to TRBJ1-2; 8 bases are a match to TRBD1. The V and J ends lost 3 bases and 4 bases, in that order; junction bases with no gene match: 7. Germline V CDR1 and CDR2: MDHEN, SYDVKM. The CDR3 extends over 15 amino acids. This CDR3 is CASSLGTGGRYGYTF. The CDR3 DNA sequence: TGTGCCAGCAGTTTGGGAACAGGGGGACGCTATGGCTACACCTTC.

The chain recombines TRBV6-5 with TRBJ1-6; 7 nucleotides align to TRBD1. V was pared by 7 bases and J by 0 bases, with 6 bases of the junction left unmatched. CDR1 and CDR2 from the germline V gene are MNHEY and SVGAGI. This CDR3 has 16 residues. In DNA form, the CDR3 reads TGTGCCAGCACCAGGGACAGTCGCTCCTATAATTCACCCCTCCACTTT. This gives the protein CASTRDSRSYNSPLHF.

This clonotype was detected ten times or more. The chain joins TRBV7-2 to TRBJ1-5; D unclear. Trimming pared 5 bases from V and 5 bases from J, leaving 22 bases between. Germline values: CDR1 SGHTA, CDR2 FQGNSA. The CDR3 is 17 residues long. This CDR3 is CASSRRLALLADQPQHF. The DNA for the CDR3 is TGTGCCAGCAGCCGGAGACTAGCTCTTTTGGCCGATCAGCCCCAGCATTTT.